Listed here are 28 T cell receptor beta chains from one sample, sequenced in a study of technical replicates of blood from several donors. Libraries were prepared by immunoSEQ multiplex PCR; TCRdb keeps only in-frame clonotypes and omits some of them. The sample lists approximately 12,000 clones; roughly 92% were seen once. The sequenced sample consisted of PBMCs. The source of these receptors is a human donor in good health.

The chain carries TRBV6-1 and TRBJ2-5, with TRBD1 identical over 9 bases. The CDR3 is made up of 16 amino acids. The germline V gene has CDR1 MNHNS and CDR2 SASEGT. The trim removed 2 bases at V and 5 bases at J, leaving 9 bases unmatched. The CDR3 DNA is TGTGCCAGCAGTGAAACAGGGGGCGCGTCGGATGAGACCCAGTACTTC. Encoded protein: CASSETGGASDETQYF.

The chain employs TRBV5-1 and TRBJ1-2; the match to TRBD1 covers 9 bases. There are 15 residues in the CDR3. CDR1 SGHRS and CDR2 YFSETQ come from the germline V gene. J lost 1 base, V lost 4 bases, and 5 bases had no gene match. Here the CDR3 reads CASSATGGLNYGYTF. The CDR3 region has the DNA TGCGCCAGCAGCGCCACAGGGGGCCTTAACTATGGCTACACCTTC.

The V and J genes are TRBV5-1 and TRBJ1-4; D perhaps matches TRBD1 (6 bases). The V end lost 1 base, the J end lost 2 bases, and 9 bases lay between the germline ends. CDR3 size: 15 residues. Germline-derived CDR1 and CDR2 are SGHRS and YFSETQ. Here the CDR3 DNA reads TGCGCCAGCAGCTTGCAGGGGCTCACTAATGAAAAACTGTTTTTT. Translation gives CASSLQGLTNEKLFF.

This chain's CDR3 is CASSDRYEQYF. CDR3 nucleotide sequence: TGTGCCAGCAGCGACAGATACGAGCAGTACTTC. This sequence joins TRBV11-1 and TRBJ2-7, with D maybe TRBD1 (5 bases). The CDR3 runs 11 residues. The germline V gene encodes CDR1 SGHAT and CDR2 FQDESV (reference sequence). V gave up 5 bases and J gave up 4 bases, with 6 bases separating them.

The J gene is TRBJ2-5, the V gene TRBV11-3, with TRBD2 as a possible D gene (7 bases). The CDR3 consists of 14 residues. Germline V gene lookup returns CDR1 SGHNT and CDR2 YENEEA. Trimming cost V 1 base and J 7 bases, with 13 bases left between them. The CDR3 spells CASSLGGGAGTQYF. In DNA, the CDR3 is TGTGCCAGCAGCTTAGGAGGGGGGGCCGGGACCCAGTACTTC.

The gene calls are TRBV5-1 and TRBJ2-6; TRBD1 is a possible D gene (5 bases). V dropped 1 base and J dropped 4 bases, with 9 bases sitting between them. The germline gives CDR1 SGHRS, CDR2 YFSETQ. This CDR3 has 15 residues. The CDR3 coding sequence is TGCGCCAGCAGCTTGACAGGCTGGGGGGCCAACGTCCTGACTTTC. This gives the protein CASSLTGWGANVLTF.

The chain is built from TRBV7-8 and TRBJ2-3, with TRBD1 as a possible D gene (6 bases). The V gene's germline CDR1 is SGHVS and CDR2 FQNEAQ. The CDR3 loop spans 15 amino acids. V was clipped by 5 bases and J by 0 bases, with 12 bases between them. CDR3 nucleotide sequence: TGTGCCAGCAGCCCCCGGACAGAGAGCACAGATACGCAGTATTTT. This sequence encodes CASSPRTESTDTQYF.

V usage is TRBV30 and J usage is TRBJ2-7; D call uncertain. This CDR3 is 12 amino acids long. V shed 2 bases and J shed 7 bases, with 12 bases lying between them. Germline V lookup: CDR1 GTSNPN, CDR2 SVGIG (reference sequence). CDR3 sequence: CAWSTSSREQYF. The CDR3 DNA sequence: TGTGCCTGGAGTACTTCTTCAAGAGAGCAGTACTTC.

The V and J genes are TRBV10-3 and TRBJ2-7; no definite D call. The ends were cut back, 3 bases at V and 5 bases at J, with 11 bases in the middle. CDR3 length: 13 amino acids. Germline CDR1 reads ENHRY; CDR2 reads SYGVKD. The CDR3: CAISEIGQHEQYF. CDR3 nucleotides: TGTGCCATCAGTGAAATCGGTCAACACGAGCAGTACTTC.

V gene TRBV6-4 combines with J gene TRBJ2-3, with D perhaps matching TRBD2 (6 bases). Germline values: CDR1 MRHNA, CDR2 SNTAGT. The CDR3 totals 15 residues. V gave up 3 bases and J gave up 0 bases, with 10 bases separating them. The CDR3 sequence is CASSEGGGSTDTQYF. The CDR3 nucleotides are TGTGCCAGCAGTGAAGGCGGAGGGAGCACAGATACGCAGTATTTT.

The chain has TRBV10-2 and TRBJ1-1; TRBD1 agrees at 11 bases. V gave up 3 bases and J gave up 1 base; unmatched junction bases: 7. The CDR3 runs 17 residues. In germline, CDR1 is WSHSY, CDR2 SAAADI. As DNA, the CDR3 is TGCGCCAGCAGTGATAGGAGGACAGGGGGCGCGAACACTGAAGCTTTCTTT. Translated, it gives CASSDRRTGGANTEAFF.

This chain links TRBV21-1 with TRBJ2-7; the D segment call TRBD2 is taken from the table without a DNA check. TRBV21-1 is a pseudogene segment. CDR3 length: 15 residues. This CDR3 is CASSKERDAGLEQYF. Written as DNA, the CDR3 is TGTGCCAGCAGCAAAGAGCGAGATGCGGGTCTCGAGCAGTACTTC.

This clone was counted between two and nine times. V and J are TRBV4-1 and TRBJ2-1; D gene unclear. Trimming left V 0 bases short and J 4 bases short, with 16 bases between. Per the germline V gene, CDR1 is MGHRA and CDR2 is YSYEKL. This CDR3 has 17 residues. The CDR3 DNA reads TGCGCCAGCAGCCAAGATAGCACCATCGTGCCTTACAATGAGCAGTTCTTC. Translation gives CASSQDSTIVPYNEQFF.

The genes are TRBV19 and TRBJ2-7; 9 bases match TRBD1. The CDR3 totals 17 residues. Germline V gene data show CDR1 as LNHDA and CDR2 as SQIVND (reference sequence). J was trimmed by 5 bases and V by 9 bases; bases with no gene match: 20. The DNA of the CDR3 is TGTGCCAGAAGGGGAGTGGCTCCGGGACAGGGTCCCCACGAGCAGTACTTC. It yields the protein CARRGVAPGQGPHEQYF.

The rearrangement uses TRBV10-3 and TRBJ1-2, with D perhaps matching TRBD1 (5 bases). The CDR3 has 12 residues. The V and J ends lost 6 bases and 2 bases respectively, with 7 bases between them. Germline V lookup: CDR1 ENHRY, CDR2 SYGVKD. CDR3 nucleotides: TGTGCCATCAGCCGGGGGAACTATGGCTACACCTTC. Translated, it gives CAISRGNYGYTF.

The chain recombines TRBV5-1 with TRBJ1-1; the match to TRBD1 covers 10 bases. The CDR3 extends over 13 amino acids. J was trimmed by 6 bases and V by 5 bases; bases with no gene match: 4. CDR1 SGHRS and CDR2 YFSETQ come from the germline V gene. The CDR3 DNA is TGCGCCAGCAGGACTGGACAGGGGGCTGAAGCTTTCTTT. Translating it yields CASRTGQGAEAFF. The complete variable domain, with remaining parts taken from reference TRBV5-1 and TRBJ1-1, reads KAGVTQTPRYLIKTRGQQVTLSCSPISGHRSVSWYQQTPGQGLQFLFEYFSETQRNKGNFPGRFSGRQFSNSRSEMNVSTLELGDSALYLCASRTGQGAEAFFGQGTRLTVV.

The genes are TRBV11-3 and TRBJ2-1; 14 bases are shared with TRBD2. V shed 4 bases, J shed 6 bases, and the junction held 5 bases outside the gene matches. Germline lookup yields CDR1 SGHNT and CDR2 YENEEA. The CDR3 sequence is 16 residues long. For the CDR3, the DNA is TGTGCCAGCAGCTCGACCGGGACTAGCGGGAGCAATGAGCAGTTCTTC. Translated, it gives CASSSTGTSGSNEQFF.

The chain recombines TRBV7-9 with TRBJ1-1; D uncertain. Germline CDR1 reads SEHNR; CDR2 reads FQNEAQ (reference sequence). V lost 8 bases, J lost 5 bases, and 15 bases lay in between. CDR3 length equals 13 residues. The CDR3 sequence is CASHTSGGTEAFF. The CDR3 DNA sequence: TGTGCCAGCCATACATCCGGCGGGACTGAAGCTTTCTTT.

The chain is built from TRBV6-6 and TRBJ1-2; 7 bases fit TRBD1. The V gene's germline CDR1 is MNHNY and CDR2 SVGAGI (reference sequence). V shed 7 bases and J 5 bases; nucleotides not matched to a gene: 1. The CDR3 length is 11 residues. CDR3 sequence (DNA): TGTGCCAGCACGACAGGGTATGGCTACACCTTC. This sequence encodes CASTTGYGYTF.

The chain has TRBV5-1 and TRBJ2-1; 8 bases line up with TRBD1. V lost 0 bases to trimming and J lost 6 bases; unmatched junction nucleotides: 5. Germline loops: CDR1 SGHRS, CDR2 YFSETQ. There are 15 residues in the CDR3. CDR3 sequence (DNA): TGCGCCAGCAGCTTGGCGGGACAGGAGTTCAATGAGCAGTTCTTC. Translated, it gives CASSLAGQEFNEQFF.

V and J are TRBV7-8 and TRBJ2-5; maybe TRBD2 (5 bases). The ends were cut back, 5 bases at V and 3 bases at J, with 16 bases in the middle. Germline values: CDR1 SGHVS, CDR2 FQNEAQ. The CDR3 has 15 residues. The CDR3 DNA sequence: TGTGCCAGCAGCACTAGGTTCCAGCAGAAAGAGACCCAGTACTTC. Residues: CASSTRFQQKETQYF.

V gene TRBV2 combines with J gene TRBJ1-5, with 9 bases that match TRBD1. Germline V CDR1 and CDR2: SNHLY, FYNNEI. Trimming took 7 bases from V and 6 from J; bases not matched to a gene: 7. There are 14 residues in the CDR3. CDR3 sequence (DNA): TGTGCCAGCAAACTGACGACAGGGGGTCAGCCCCAGCATTTT. Encoded protein: CASKLTTGGQPQHF.

A single count supports this clone. The rearrangement joins TRBV7-9 to TRBJ2-3; D is undetermined. The CDR3 extends over 13 amino acids. Germline V gene lookup returns CDR1 SEHNR and CDR2 FQNEAQ (reference sequence). Trimming removed 3 bases from V and 6 bases from J, with 10 bases in between. This CDR3 is CASSLAVSDTQYF. DNA for the CDR3: TGTGCCAGCAGCTTGGCGGTAAGCGATACGCAGTATTTT.

This rearrangement joins TRBV10-1 to TRBJ2-5; D not resolved. V was cut by 0 bases and J by 4 bases, with 12 bases left in between. Germline-derived CDR1 and CDR2 are WNHNN and SYGVQD (reference sequence). This CDR3 spans 15 amino acids. The CDR3 sequence: CASSESVLVRETQYF. Here the CDR3 DNA reads TGCGCCAGCAGTGAGTCCGTCCTAGTCAGAGAGACCCAGTACTTC.

The chain couples TRBV2 to TRBJ1-2; 10 nucleotides agree with TRBD1. J lost 5 bases, V lost 4 bases, and 4 bases had no gene match. The CDR3 covers 14 residues. Germline V lookup: CDR1 SNHLY, CDR2 FYNNEI. The CDR3 DNA follows: TGTGCCAGCAGTGCAGAGGGACAGGGGTATGGCTACACCTTC. As protein: CASSAEGQGYGYTF. The full variable domain, its missing parts supplied by reference TRBV2 and TRBJ1-2, is EPEVTQTPSHQVTQMGQEVILRCVPISNHLYFYWYRQILGQKVEFLVSFYNNEISEKSEIFDDQFSVERPDGSNFTLKIRSTKLEDSAMYFCASSAEGQGYGYTFGSGTRLTVV.

This chain joins TRBV30 and TRBJ2-4; no definite D call. CDR3 length: 13 residues. V lost 0 bases and J 5 bases, leaving 8 bases between the germline ends. Germline CDR1 reads GTSNPN; CDR2 reads SVGIG (reference sequence). In DNA form, the CDR3 reads TGTGCCTGGAGTGTGTCGGCGGAAAACATTCAGTACTTC. Its protein is CAWSVSAENIQYF. Together with reference TRBV30 and TRBJ2-4, the CDR3 gives the full variable domain: SQTIHQWPATLVQPVGSPLSLECTVEGTSNPNLYWYRQAAGRGLQLLFYSVGIGQISSEVPQNLSASRPQDRQFILSSKKLLLSDSGFYLCAWSVSAENIQYFGAGTRLSVL.

The genes are TRBV7-9 and TRBJ2-1, with D maybe TRBD1 (6 bases). Trimming took 1 base from V and 6 from J, leaving 13 bases between them. Germline loops: CDR1 SEHNR, CDR2 FQNEAQ (reference sequence). The CDR3 is made up of 15 amino acids. For the CDR3, the DNA is TGTGCCAGCAGCTTAGAGAGGGGGTGGGGCAATGAGCAGTTCTTC. This encodes CASSLERGWGNEQFF.

This rearrangement joins TRBV2 to TRBJ1-2; 8 bases line up with TRBD1. CDR1 and CDR2 from the germline V gene are SNHLY and FYNNEI. V lost 5 bases to trimming and J lost 5 bases; unmatched junction nucleotides: 10. CDR3 length equals 15 residues. The CDR3 bases are TGTGCCAGCAGTTTTTTACAGACAGGGGATTATGGCTACACCTTC. This translates into CASSFLQTGDYGYTF. Based on the CDR3 plus reference TRBV2 and TRBJ1-2, the full variable domain is EPEVTQTPSHQVTQMGQEVILRCVPISNHLYFYWYRQILGQKVEFLVSFYNNEISEKSEIFDDQFSVERPDGSNFTLKIRSTKLEDSAMYFCASSFLQTGDYGYTFGSGTRLTVV.